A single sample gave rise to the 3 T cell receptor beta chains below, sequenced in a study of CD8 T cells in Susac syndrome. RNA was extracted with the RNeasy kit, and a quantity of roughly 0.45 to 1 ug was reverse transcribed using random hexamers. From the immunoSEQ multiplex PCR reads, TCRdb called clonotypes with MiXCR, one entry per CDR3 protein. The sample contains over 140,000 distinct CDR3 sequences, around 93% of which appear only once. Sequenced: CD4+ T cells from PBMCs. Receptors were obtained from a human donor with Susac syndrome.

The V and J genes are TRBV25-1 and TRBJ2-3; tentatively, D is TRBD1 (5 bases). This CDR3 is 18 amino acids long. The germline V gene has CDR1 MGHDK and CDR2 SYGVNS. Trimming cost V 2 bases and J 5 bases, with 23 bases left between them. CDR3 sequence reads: CASSEVEGNRLEGDTQYF. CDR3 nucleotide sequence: TGTGCCAGCAGTGAAGTTGAAGGAAACAGGTTGGAAGGAGATACGCAGTATTTT.

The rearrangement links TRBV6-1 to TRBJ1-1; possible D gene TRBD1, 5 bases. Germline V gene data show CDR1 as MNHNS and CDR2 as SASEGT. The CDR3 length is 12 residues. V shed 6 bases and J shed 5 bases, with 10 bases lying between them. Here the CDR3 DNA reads TGTGCCAGCAGCGGAAGGGGTACTGAAGCTTTCTTT. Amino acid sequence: CASSGRGTEAFF.

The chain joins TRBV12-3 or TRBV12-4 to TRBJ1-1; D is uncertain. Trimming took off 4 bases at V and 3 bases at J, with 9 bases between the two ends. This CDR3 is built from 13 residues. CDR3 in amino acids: CASSSRGDTEAFF. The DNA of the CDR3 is TGTGCCAGCAGTTCCCGCGGGGACACTGAAGCTTTCTTT.